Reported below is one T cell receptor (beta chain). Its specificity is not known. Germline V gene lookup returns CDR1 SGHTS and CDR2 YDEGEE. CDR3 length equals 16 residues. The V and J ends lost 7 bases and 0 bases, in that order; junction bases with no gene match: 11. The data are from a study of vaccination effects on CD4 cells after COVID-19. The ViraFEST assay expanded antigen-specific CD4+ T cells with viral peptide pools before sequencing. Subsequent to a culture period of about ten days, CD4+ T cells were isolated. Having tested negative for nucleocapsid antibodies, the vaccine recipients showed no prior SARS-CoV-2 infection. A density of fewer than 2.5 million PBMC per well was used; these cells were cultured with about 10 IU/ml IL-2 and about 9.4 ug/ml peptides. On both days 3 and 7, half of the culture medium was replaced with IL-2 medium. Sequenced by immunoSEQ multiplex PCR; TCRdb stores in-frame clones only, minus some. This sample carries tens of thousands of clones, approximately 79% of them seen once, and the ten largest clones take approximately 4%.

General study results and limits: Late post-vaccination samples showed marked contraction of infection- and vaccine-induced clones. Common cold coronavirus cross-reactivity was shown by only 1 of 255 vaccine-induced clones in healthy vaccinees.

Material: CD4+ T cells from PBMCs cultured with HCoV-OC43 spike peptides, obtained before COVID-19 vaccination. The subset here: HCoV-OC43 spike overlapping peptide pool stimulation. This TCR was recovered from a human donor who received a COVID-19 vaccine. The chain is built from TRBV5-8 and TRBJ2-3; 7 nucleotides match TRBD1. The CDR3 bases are TGTGCCAGCCCTAGTTGGGGGACAGCCAGCACAGATACGCAGTATTTT. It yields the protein CASPSWGTASTDTQYF.